This entry features one TCR beta chain sequence. Its antigen is undetermined. This entry is derived from a study of T cell responses to AZD1222 COVID-19 vaccine. Broader study findings: Seropositive at baseline were only a handful of AZD1222 recipients. Reportedly, nearly half of unique spike TCRs recognized epitopes outside B.1.351/B.1.1.7 mutations. The CD4 TCRs associated with vaccination extended across spike and predominated at 160-218 and 743-854.

The method was immunoSEQ multiplex PCR; TCRdb's version includes in-frame clones alone and lacks a portion of them. Counted here are about 180,000 clones, around 88% occurring once; the ten biggest clones make up around a tenth. The receptor was derived from an adult who received the AZD1222 COVID-19 vaccine. This specimen was peripheral blood, taken 28 days after the second AZD1222 dose.

CDR3 nucleotide sequence: TGCAGCGGATTTAGGGTGGACTATGGCTACACCTTC. Protein sequence: CSGFRVDYGYTF. V and J are TRBV29-1 and TRBJ1-2; D unclear. The CDR3 is 12 amino acids. The V end lost 7 bases, the J end lost 3 bases, and 12 bases lay between the germline ends. From germline, CDR1 is SQVTM and CDR2 ANQGSEA.